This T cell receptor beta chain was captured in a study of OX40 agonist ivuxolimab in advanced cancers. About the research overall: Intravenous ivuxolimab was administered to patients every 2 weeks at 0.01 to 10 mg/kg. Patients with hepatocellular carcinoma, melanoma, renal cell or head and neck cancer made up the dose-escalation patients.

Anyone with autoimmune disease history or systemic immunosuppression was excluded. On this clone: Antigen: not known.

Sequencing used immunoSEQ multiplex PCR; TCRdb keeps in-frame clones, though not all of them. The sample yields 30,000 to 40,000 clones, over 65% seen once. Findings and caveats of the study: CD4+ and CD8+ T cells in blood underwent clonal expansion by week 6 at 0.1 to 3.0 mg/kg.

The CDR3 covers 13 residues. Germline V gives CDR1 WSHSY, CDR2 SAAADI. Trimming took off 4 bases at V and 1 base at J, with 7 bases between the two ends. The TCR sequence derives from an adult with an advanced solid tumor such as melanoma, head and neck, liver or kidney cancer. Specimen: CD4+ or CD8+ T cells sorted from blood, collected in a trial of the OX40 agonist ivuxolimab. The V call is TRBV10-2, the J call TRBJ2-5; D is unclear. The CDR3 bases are TGCGCCAGCAGTGGACGGACCCAAGAGACCCAGTACTTC. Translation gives CASSGRTQETQYF.